This is a list of T cell receptor beta chains from one sample in a study of early T cells in non-severe SARS-CoV-2 infection. One entry per CDR3 protein results from TCRdb running MiXCR on the 5' RACE reads. The sample lists about 48,000 distinct CDR3 sequences; 5% to 5.5% were seen once. The sample in question was whole blood, obtained at baseline. The receptor source for this set is an adult who was a healthcare worker with PCR-confirmed SARS-CoV-2 infection or an uninfected control (not recorded which). The CDR3 runs from the conserved cysteine through the conserved F or W. The D gene is left open where the match is weak. Size values are once, few and many counts, or a class for expanded clones, and some rows have none.

>TRBJ1-1|many|NA|TRBV6-5
TGTGCCAGCAGTTACGGGGGTGAGGCTTTCTTT
CASSYGGEAFF
>TRBJ2-7|few|NA|TRBV29-1
TGCAGCGTTGAAGATGATAATAGCGTGCAGTACTTC
CSVEDDNSVQYF
>TRBJ2-3|few|TRBD2|TRBV7-9
TGTGCCAGCATGAGTGATAGCGGGCTTAGCACAGATACGCAGTATTTT
CASMSDSGLSTDTQYF
>TRBJ2-2|many|NA|TRBV27
TGTGCCAGCAGTCTGGTCCTGGGGGAGCTGTTTTTT
CASSLVLGELFF
>TRBJ2-1|many|TRBD2|TRBV27
TGTGCCAGCAGTTTGGCACTAGCGGGATCCCCCCATGAGCAGTTCTTC
CASSLALAGSPHEQFF
>TRBJ2-7|medium-sized|NA|TRBV6-5
TGTGCCAGCAGTGGATACGCGGACGTAAACGAGCAGTACTTC
CASSGYADVNEQYF
>TRBJ2-3|many|NA|TRBV7-2
TGTGCCAGCAGGTTGAGGCCTAGCACAGATACGCAGTATTTT
CASRLRPSTDTQYF
>TRBJ2-5|NA|NA|TRBV12-3/TRBV12-4
TGTGCCAGCACCCGTGGGTACCAAGAGACCCAGTACTTC
CASTRGYQETQYF
>TRBJ1-2|many|TRBD1|TRBV6-1
TGTGCCAGCAGTGGGGGACAGGGCACCTATGGCTACACCTTC
CASSGGQGTYGYTF
>TRBJ2-5|many|NA|TRBV29-1
TGCAGCGTTGAAAGGCCAGGGTTCCAAGAGACCCAGTACTTC
CSVERPGFQETQYF
>TRBJ2-1|many|TRBD2|TRBV19
TGTGCCAGTAGTATCCTAGCGGGAAGGGGGTACAATGAGCAGTTCTTC
CASSILAGRGYNEQFF
>TRBJ2-7|many|NA|TRBV28
TGTGCCAGCAGTTACACAGATCCGGCCTACGAGCAGTACTTC
CASSYTDPAYEQYF
>TRBJ2-7|many|TRBD1|TRBV7-8
TGTGCCAGCAGCTTAGGATCAGGGGGCGCCTACGAGCAGTACTTC
CASSLGSGGAYEQYF
>TRBJ2-3|many|TRBD2|TRBV12-3/TRBV12-4
TGTGCCAGCAGGGAGACTAGCGGAGACACAGATACGCAGTATTTT
CASRETSGDTDTQYF
>TRBJ1-3|many|NA|TRBV20-1
TGCAGTGCTATCGGACAGCCGGACACCATATATTTT
CSAIGQPDTIYF
>TRBJ2-2|many|NA|TRBV5-1
TGCGCCAGCAGCTACAGATTCAGAAGCACCGGGGAGCTGTTTTTT
CASSYRFRSTGELFF
>TRBJ2-1|many|TRBD1|TRBV7-2
TGTGCCAGCACCACCTGGACAGGGGGAACCTACAATGAGCAGTTCTTC
CASTTWTGGTYNEQFF
>TRBJ1-5|many|NA|TRBV10-3
TGTGCCATCAGTGAGTCGGTTGGGGTTGGCGATCAGCCCCAGCATTTT
CAISESVGVGDQPQHF
>TRBJ2-3|NA|TRBD2|TRBV20-1
TGCAGTGCTAGAGGACTAGCGGGGGCCACAGATACGCAGTATTTT
CSARGLAGATDTQYF
>TRBJ2-7|many|TRBD1|TRBV12-3/TRBV12-4
TGTGCCAGCAGTTTAGGACAGGGGTCCTACGAGCAGTACTTC
CASSLGQGSYEQYF
>TRBJ1-2|few|TRBD1|TRBV7-9
TGTGCCAGCAGCCCAGGAATGACAGGGGTACATGGCTACACCTTC
CASSPGMTGVHGYTF
>TRBJ2-7|NA|NA|TRBV10-1
TGCGCCAGCAGTCCCATGGACTCCTACGAGCAGTACTTC
CASSPMDSYEQYF
>TRBJ2-1|few|NA|TRBV11-2
TGTGCCAGCAGCTTAGATCGGGTCGGGGCCTACAATGAGCAGTTCTTC
CASSLDRVGAYNEQFF
>TRBJ1-5|many|NA|TRBV28
TGTGCCAGCAGTTTAGTTAGGGAATATAGCAATCAGCCCCAGCATTTT
CASSLVREYSNQPQHF
>TRBJ2-5|few|NA|TRBV19
TGTGCCAGTAGTATAGTGAGAACAGGGCGGAGGGAGACCCAGTACTTC
CASSIVRTGRRETQYF
>TRBJ2-7|many|NA|TRBV11-2
TGTGCCAGCAGCTGGGGGCCGGACTACGAGCAGTACTTC
CASSWGPDYEQYF
>TRBJ2-5|few|NA|TRBV5-1
TGCGCCAGCAGCTGGACAGTACAAGAGACCCAGTACTTC
CASSWTVQETQYF
>TRBJ2-6|few|NA|TRBV7-2
TGTGCCAGCAGTCCAACAGGGACTGGGGCCAACGTCCTGACTTTC
CASSPTGTGANVLTF
>TRBJ2-5|many|TRBD2|TRBV12-3/TRBV12-4
TGTGCCAGCAGTAGGGGGACTAGCGGGAGTGGAGAGACCCAGTACTTC
CASSRGTSGSGETQYF
>TRBJ2-7|many|NA|TRBV20-1
TGCAGTGTGTCTCGGGCCCTCCCTTACGAGCAGTACTTC
CSVSRALPYEQYF
>TRBJ2-7|many|NA|TRBV6-6
TGTGCCAGCAGTGCCGGGGTGGAGGAGCAGTACTTC
CASSAGVEEQYF